The entry below gives a single TCR beta chain sequence along with its context. As yet, its antigen is unknown. Each TRB cDNA library was prepared by 5' RACE (with UMI labels). TCRdb reprocessed the 5' RACE reads and keeps a single row for each CDR3 protein, giving no DNA. The sample table sets out around 140,000 distinct CDR3 sequences. Identification of naive CD8+ T cells rested on CD45RO-CCR7+CD27+CD95- status. The sample belongs to a study of CXCR3-negative and CXCR3-positive naive CD8 T cells. Study findings and constraints: Naive CXCR3-positive and CXCR3-negative cells shared TRBV-TRBJ usage; memory cells diverged. Naive cells positive for CXCR3 carried more hydrophobic TRB CDR3s than CXCR3-negative ones. For memory CD8+ cells diversity was much lower, but both naive subsets had comparably high diversity.

This CDR3 region has 14 residues. Germline-derived CDR1 and CDR2 are SGHTA and FQGNSA. Sequences were obtained from naive CXCR3+ CD8+ T cells from blood. Subset: CD45RO-CCR7+CD27+CD95- naive CD8+ T cells expressing CXCR3 (TNR3+). The TCR originated in a human donor in good health. Some clones in this sample may be carry-over from other donors' samples. This chain uses TRBV7-2 with TRBJ2-7; TCRdb's D gene call, TRBD1, goes unchecked for lack of DNA. This CDR3 reads CASSLGGRAYEQYF.